The 20 T cell receptor beta chains below come from one sample, sequenced in a study of PD-L1 blockade in urothelial cancer (dated by TCRdb to the late 2010s). Receptor amplification or capture employed the immunoSEQ multiplex PCR assay. TCRdb limited this immuneACCESS table to in-frame rearrangements with V and J called. A share of clones is missing; checked studies link under half to unresolved V genes, and the rest is unexplained. The sample table lists 40,000 or so clones, over 65% of them with a count of one. More than 2.5% of the sample is held by the ten biggest clonotypes. Material: PBMCs, obtained around atezolizumab (anti-PD-L1) treatment. These receptors came from a man between 70 and 80 years old with urothelial cancer.

This clone was recorded once. The V and J genes are TRBV27 and TRBJ1-1, with D uncertain. This CDR3 is built from 13 residues. CDR1 and CDR2 (germline): MNHEY, SMNVEV (reference sequence). V was cut by 7 bases and J by 5 bases, with 14 bases left in between. Here the CDR3 DNA reads TGTGCCAGCATGCCCCCCTCTCGGACTGAAGCTTTCTTT. Translation: CASMPPSRTEAFF.

This clone came up once. The chain carries TRBV11-2 and TRBJ1-5; D gene uncertain. Trimming shortened V by 5 bases and J by 2 bases, and 10 bases separated the two germline ends. Per germline, CDR1 SGHAT and CDR2 FQNNGV. This CDR3 comprises 14 residues. The CDR3, as DNA: TGTGCCAGCAGCCAATCCCAGGGCAATCAGCCCCAGCATTTT. This encodes CASSQSQGNQPQHF.

J is TRBJ2-5 and V is TRBV29-1; 8 bases line up with TRBD1. The germline V gene encodes CDR1 SQVTM and CDR2 ANQGSEA. V was clipped by 6 bases and J by 4 bases; unmatched bases: 10. This CDR3 region has 14 residues. The CDR3 DNA is TGCAGCGTCCTACAGGGGGGTGAAGGAGAGACCCAGTACTTC. Translated: CSVLQGGEGETQYF.

This clone was seen only a few times. V is TRBV6-1 and J is TRBJ2-6, with a tentative D call TRBD1 (5 bases). From germline, CDR1 is MNHNS and CDR2 SASEGT. The CDR3 runs 14 residues. V gave up 8 bases and J gave up 0 bases, with 8 bases separating them. The CDR3 DNA is TGTGCCAGCTCGGACACCTCTGGGGCCAACGTCCTGACTTTC. It is translated as CASSDTSGANVLTF.

The chain joins TRBV15 to TRBJ2-7, with 15 positions matching TRBD2. CDR3 length: 16 amino acids. Per the germline V gene, CDR1 is LNHNV and CDR2 is YYDKDF (reference sequence). Trimming took 5 bases from V and 6 from J; bases not matched to a gene: 8. CDR3 coding DNA: TGTGCCACCAGCTCGCTCCCGGGACTAGCGGGAGGCGAGCAGTACTTC. Amino acids: CATSSLPGLAGGEQYF.

This chain joins TRBV5-5 and TRBJ2-7; 9 bases agree with TRBD2. Germline V gene data show CDR1 as SGHKS and CDR2 as YYEKEE (reference sequence). The CDR3 length is 14 residues. With 5 bases clipped from V and 4 bases from J, the junction kept 7 bases outside the gene matches. For the CDR3, the DNA is TGTGCCAGCAGTAGCGGGAGTCTTAGGTACGAGCAGTACTTC. Translated: CASSSGSLRYEQYF.

V is TRBV19 and J is TRBJ1-1; 9 bases match TRBD1. Germline-derived CDR1 and CDR2 are LNHDA and SQIVND (reference sequence). The CDR3 extends over 14 amino acids. V shed 4 bases, J shed 2 bases, and the junction held 2 bases outside the gene matches. In nucleotides, the CDR3 is TGTGCCAGTAGTAGGACAGGGGATAACACTGAAGCTTTCTTT. It is translated as CASSRTGDNTEAFF.

This clone was detected only a few times. The J gene is TRBJ2-1, the V gene TRBV4-2; the match to TRBD2 covers 14 bases. With 5 bases clipped from V and 8 bases from J, the junction kept 8 bases outside the gene matches. CDR1 LGHNA and CDR2 YNFKEQ come from the germline V gene. This CDR3 contains 16 residues. CDR3 in amino acids: CASSVTGTSGSDEQFF. DNA for the CDR3: TGTGCCAGCAGCGTTACCGGGACTAGCGGGAGCGATGAGCAGTTCTTC.

This clone was seen a single time. The chain couples TRBV6-5 to TRBJ1-2, with D possibly matching TRBD1 (6 bases). The CDR3 runs 15 residues. Trimming removed 2 bases at V and 5 bases at J, with 15 bases between. Germline assignment: CDR1 MNHEY and CDR2 SVGAGI. This chain's CDR3 is CASSYGNRAEYGYTF. In nucleotides, the CDR3 is TGTGCCAGCAGTTACGGGAACAGGGCGGAGTATGGCTACACCTTC.

The V gene is TRBV4-1, the J gene TRBJ2-7, with 7 nucleotides matching TRBD1. Germline trimming cut 0 bases from V and 2 bases from J; bases unmatched to any gene: 7. Germline V gene sequence: CDR1 MGHRA, CDR2 YSYEKL. The length of the CDR3 is 16 residues. CDR3 in amino acids: CASSQDPPGQPYEQYF. The CDR3 DNA reads as TGCGCCAGCAGCCAAGATCCTCCGGGACAGCCCTACGAGCAGTACTTC.

The chain employs TRBV12-1 and TRBJ2-2; the DNA was not used to check the table's D call, TRBD2. TRBV12-1 is assigned pseudogene status. The CDR3 length is 15 residues. Written as DNA, the CDR3 is TGTGCCTGCCCCCAACGGGGTTGGGGCACCGGGGAGCTGTTTTTT. This encodes CACPQRGWGTGELFF.

This chain links TRBV19 with TRBJ2-7; D is perhaps TRBD1 (6 bases). The CDR3 runs to 14 residues. V was cut by 3 bases and J by 2 bases, with 11 bases left in between. Germline V gives CDR1 LNHDA, CDR2 SQIVND (reference sequence). The CDR3 DNA sequence: TGTGCCAGTAGTATGGAAGGGGGACCCTACGAGCAGTACTTC. Its protein product is CASSMEGGPYEQYF.

This chain connects TRBV5-1 to TRBJ2-7, with a weak D call TRBD2 (7 bases). V shed 0 bases and J shed 5 bases, with 15 bases lying between them. The CDR3 has 15 residues. Germline V lookup: CDR1 SGHRS, CDR2 YFSETQ. CDR3 in amino acids: CASSLGGGAIDEQYF. The CDR3, as DNA: TGCGCCAGCAGCTTGGGAGGGGGGGCAATCGACGAGCAGTACTTC. The full variable domain, with the rest looked up from reference TRBV5-1 and TRBJ2-7, is KAGVTQTPRYLIKTRGQQVTLSCSPISGHRSVSWYQQTPGQGLQFLFEYFSETQRNKGNFPGRFSGRQFSNSRSEMNVSTLELGDSALYLCASSLGGGAIDEQYFGPGTRLTVT.

The chain has TRBV7-2 and TRBJ2-3; 8 bases are a match to TRBD2. Losses at the gene ends were 2 bases for V and 5 bases for J; bases not matched to a gene: 12. The CDR3 length is 17 residues. CDR1 and CDR2 (germline): SGHTA, FQGNSA. The CDR3 coding sequence is TGTGCCAGCAGCTTATTTCCCCTATACGGGGGGGGAGATACGCAGTATTTT. Its protein is CASSLFPLYGGGDTQYF.

A remark on this clone: One junction end disagrees with the germline gene, perhaps due to a read error. The V call is TRBV28, the J call TRBJ1-1, with TRBD1 matching 8 bases. There are 16 residues in the CDR3. The V gene's germline CDR1 is MDHEN and CDR2 SYDVKM. The CDR3 loop is CASRIRIRDRNSEAFF. The CDR3 nucleotides read TGTGCCAGCAGAATTAGAATCCGGGACAGGAACTCTGAAGCTTTCTTT.

This chain joins TRBV7-2 and TRBJ2-3, with a possible D match to TRBD2 (5 bases). The germline CDR1 and CDR2 sequences are SGHTA and FQGNSA. V lost 3 bases and J 0 bases, leaving 10 bases between the germline ends. The CDR3 length is 15 residues. Here the CDR3 reads CASSLAGTSTDTQYF. The CDR3 nucleotides read TGTGCCAGCAGCTTGGCGGGTACTAGCACAGATACGCAGTATTTT.

The J gene is TRBJ1-3, the V gene TRBV11-2, with 7 bases fitting TRBD1. Germline trimming cut 7 bases from V and 4 bases from J; bases unmatched to any gene: 16. The CDR3 contains 17 residues. The germline V gene has CDR1 SGHAT and CDR2 FQNNGV. The chain's CDR3 is CASTDRRDRDSGNTIYF. The CDR3 bases are TGTGCCAGCACGGACAGACGCGACAGGGATTCGGGAAACACCATATATTTT.

This chain links TRBV28 with TRBJ2-7; D is possibly TRBD2 (6 bases). Germline CDR1 reads MDHEN; CDR2 reads SYDVKM. V gave up 3 bases and J gave up 2 bases, with 11 bases separating them. The CDR3 runs 14 residues. CDR3 in amino acids: CASSLGDSPYEQYF. Here the CDR3 DNA reads TGTGCCAGCAGTTTGGGGGACTCCCCCTACGAGCAGTACTTC.

The chain recombines TRBV5-1 with TRBJ2-3, with 8 bases aligning to TRBD2. CDR1 SGHRS and CDR2 YFSETQ come from the germline V gene. V trimming: 2 bases; J trimming: 2 bases; junction bases outside the gene matches: 7. The CDR3 has 16 amino acids. The CDR3 region is CASSLGGRPSTDTQYF. The CDR3 DNA is TGCGCCAGCAGCTTAGGCGGGAGGCCTTCCACAGATACGCAGTATTTT.

This chain connects TRBV6-5 to TRBJ2-3; TRBD2 might be the D (5 bases). Germline V gene data show CDR1 as MNHEY and CDR2 as SVGAGI. This CDR3 has 15 amino acids. V lost 0 bases and J 5 bases, leaving 12 bases between the germline ends. The CDR3 DNA follows: TGTGCCAGCAGTTACTCGCCGTGGGAGAGAGATACGCAGTATTTT. This translates into CASSYSPWERDTQYF.